Below, one TCR beta chain is given with its context. Its antigen target is currently unknown. The read gets to within 3 residues of the CDR3 end, and the germline J gene fills in the rest. The immunoSEQ assay was used for deep sequencing of the TCR beta chain. Turning to the authors' computational methods: Clonotype frequencies were computed using only productive TCR beta rearrangements. The clones in this table, taken by TCRdb from immuneACCESS, are in-frame only. Not every clone is retained; where verified, under half of the shortfall comes from an unresolved V gene, and the cause of the rest is unknown. V, J and clone size are those of that table, while D and trimming were read from the DNA. The table for this sample records around 27,000 clones. The ten most abundant clones make up 1.9% of the sample. The data stem from a study of TET2 disruption in CD19-targeted CAR T cells (dated by TCRdb to between 2018 and 2020). Regarding the research as a whole: No additional inclusion criteria were applied, and the number of samples was determined by the original clinical trial design and by sample availability.

What the research found in general, with its limitations: The conclusions about the patient's CAR T cells were based on extensive analysis of only one subject.

In light of the paper, this sample's treatment or condition label describes: autologous CTL019 cells: CD19 CAR with 4-1BB and CD3 zeta domains. TCR zeta and 4-1BB costimulatory signaling domains were built into the CD19 CAR. Leukapheresis was used to collect the T cells for CTL019 manufacturing from peripheral blood. The DNeasy Blood and Tissue Kit was used to extract genomic DNA from pre-infusion T cells, peripheral blood, or sorted post-infusion T cells. CDR1 MNHEY and CDR2 SVGEGT are derived from the germline V gene. CDR3 length: 15 amino acids, cysteine to phenylalanine. The DNA covers only part of the CDR3, 36 bases in frame from base 1. Trimming costs V 5 bases and J 2 bases, and their ends lie 16 bases apart.

The sample consisted of CD8- CAR+ T cells sorted from cultured blood T cells, taken for CD19 CAR T cell therapy. The sample's cell subset or site label, decoded: CD8-negative CAR-positive T cells from the infusion product. This chain joins TRBV6-2 or TRBV6-3 to TRBJ2-7, with no reliable assignment of the D segment. The clonotype originates from an older man with chronic lymphocytic leukemia. Incomplete CDR3 DNA: TGTGCCAGCAGTCCGACTGGCATCAGAACCTACGAG. It encodes CASSPTGIRTYE. The entire CDR3 protein reads CASSPTGIRTYEQYF.